The next 19 T cell receptor beta chains were all read from a single sample in a study of CD8+CD57+ T cells in acquired aplastic anemia. For these TCRs, the target antigens are not known. Study-level results: Lower diversity was found in CD8+CD57+ cells than in total CD4+ and CD8+ pools in patients.

Before being chosen for sequencing, patients had shown CD8+CD57+ cell expansion by flow cytometry. Using genomic DNA as the template, TCR beta VDJ and CDR3 profiling was carried out. TCRdb itself ran the reads through MiXCR, one entry per CDR3 protein. The top ten hold approximately 83% of the sample, which has over 15,000 distinct CDR3 sequences, 30% to 45% seen once. Source material: CD8+CD57+ T cells sorted from PBMCs. Specified subset: bead-enriched CD8+CD57+ effector memory T cells from SAA patients. These receptors all come from a human donor with aplastic anemia.

Remarks on this clonotype: A much larger clone sits a single nucleotide away, making a read error possible. This chain joins TRBV6-4 and TRBJ1-6; the match to TRBD1 covers 7 bases. Germline V gives CDR1 MRHNA, CDR2 SNTAGT. CDR3 length: 15 residues. The CDR3 spells CVSSEVEQGNSPLHF. The CDR3 DNA reads as TGTGTCAGCAGTGAAGTGGAACAGGGGAATTCACCCCTCCACTTT.

V usage is TRBV10-1 and J usage is TRBJ2-7; D is possibly TRBD2 (6 bases). V lost 3 bases and J 7 bases, leaving 19 bases between the germline ends. Germline CDR1 reads WNHNN; CDR2 reads SYGVQD (reference sequence). The CDR3 totals 15 residues. The CDR3 nucleotides are TGCGCCAGCAGTGATTCGGGGGTAGTACCGTGGGAGCAGTACTTC. Amino acids: CASSDSGVVPWEQYF.

A remark on this clonotype: A much larger clone differs by one base, so this may be a read error. Written as DNA, the CDR3 is TGCGCCAGCAGTGAGGACCGAGGCTACAATGAGCAGCTCTTC. It specifies CASSEDRGYNEQLF. V is TRBV10-2 and J is TRBJ2-1; no clear D. CDR3 length: 14 amino acids. Germline V CDR1 and CDR2: WSHSY, SAAADI.

The rearrangement links TRBV11-1 to TRBJ2-1, with TRBD1 as a possible D gene (6 bases). The CDR3 consists of 17 residues. In germline, CDR1 is SGHAT, CDR2 FQDESV (reference sequence). V lost 1 base to trimming and J lost 2 bases, with 15 bases between them. CDR3 residues: CASSLGSRGRPYNEQFF. CDR3 nucleotide sequence: TGTGCCAGCAGCTTAGGTAGCAGGGGTAGGCCCTACAATGAGCAGTTCTTC. Variable domain in full (rest from reference TRBV11-1 and TRBJ2-1): EAEVAQSPRYKITEKSQAVAFWCDPISGHATLYWYRQILGQGPELLVQFQDESVVDDSQLPKDRFSAERLKGVDSTLKIQPAELGDSAMYLCASSLGSRGRPYNEQFFGPGTRLTVL.

The count of this clonotype is one. The chain carries TRBV12-3 or TRBV12-4 and TRBJ1-2; D is possibly TRBD1 (6 bases). V was clipped by 6 bases and J by 5 bases, with 13 bases between them. CDR3 length: 13 residues. DNA for the CDR3: TGTGCCAGCAGGGACAGCAACGATTATGGCTACACCTTC. Amino acids: CASRDSNDYGYTF.

This clonotype was observed a few times. The genes are TRBV6-1 and TRBJ2-4; D remains unclear. Germline V gene data show CDR1 as MNHNS and CDR2 as SASEGT. V lost 10 bases and J 1 base, leaving 14 bases between the germline ends. CDR3 size: 14 residues. CDR3 in DNA: TGTGCCACTACCTATTGGCGGGCCAAAAACATTCAGTACTTC. It specifies CATTYWRAKNIQYF.

Only a few counts were recorded for this clonotype. The chain uses TRBV7-8 and TRBJ2-1; TRBD2 is a possible D gene (6 bases). The CDR3 is 14 amino acids. Looked up from germline, CDR1 is SGHVS and CDR2 is FQNEAQ. Trimming pared 3 bases from V and 3 bases from J, leaving 9 bases between. The CDR3 bases are TGTGCCAGCAGCTTCGGACTACTCTACAATGAGCAGTTCTTC. It is translated as CASSFGLLYNEQFF.

This clonotype has only a few counts. The genes are TRBV6-1 and TRBJ1-2, with D uncertain. The germline V gene encodes CDR1 MNHNS and CDR2 SASEGT. There are 12 residues in the CDR3. Trimming left V 6 bases short and J 4 bases short, with 9 bases between. CDR3 in amino acids: CASRGQSYGYTF. The CDR3, as DNA: TGTGCCAGCAGAGGGCAGAGCTATGGCTACACCTTC.

This clonotype was seen ten or more times. This chain joins TRBV18 and TRBJ2-7; D may be TRBD1 (5 bases). The germline V gene encodes CDR1 KGHSH and CDR2 LQKENI. The CDR3 is made up of 13 amino acids. Trimming took off 3 bases at V and 0 bases at J, with 6 bases between the two ends. CDR3 bases: TGTGCCAGCTCACCGGACAACTCCTACGAGCAGTACTTC. This gives the protein CASSPDNSYEQYF.

In this sample, this clonotype turned up many times. V usage is TRBV20-1 and J usage is TRBJ1-2; D not certain. Trimming stripped 4 bases from V and 1 base from J, with 19 bases between. This CDR3 comprises 16 residues. From germline, CDR1 is DFQATT and CDR2 SNEGSKA (reference sequence). Here the CDR3 reads CSAIGIGPLLNYGYTF. The CDR3 bases are TGCAGTGCTATTGGAATAGGGCCCCTCCTTAACTATGGCTACACCTTC.

This clonotype has a handful of counts. No DNA is shown, since the ends of the CDR3 on it are uncertain; the CDR3 is the one TCRdb lists. The genes are TRBV12-3 or TRBV12-4 and TRBJ2-7; TRBD1, the table's D call, was not compared with the DNA. The CDR3 is made up of 15 amino acids, end residues included. This CDR3 reads CASSSVGTGNYKQHF.

The chain has TRBV25-1 and TRBJ2-3, with 8 nucleotides matching TRBD1. The V gene end was trimmed by 3 bases and the J gene end by 3 bases; junction bases not matched to a gene: 5. CDR3 length equals 15 residues. The germline gives CDR1 MGHDK, CDR2 SYGVNS. In DNA, the CDR3 is TGTGCCAGCAGTGACGAAACAGGGGGAACAGATACGCAGTATTTT. Protein: CASSDETGGTDTQYF.

This chain's CDR3 is CATRRGEGTDTQYF. The CDR3 coding sequence is TGTGCCACCAGGAGGGGGGAAGGAACAGATACGCAGTATTTT. V gene TRBV15 combines with J gene TRBJ2-3; either TRBD1 or TRBD2 may fit D (6 bases each). V lost 6 bases and J lost 3, with 13 bases in between. Germline CDR1 LNHNV, CDR2 YYDKDF (reference sequence). The CDR3 totals 14 residues.

The chain carries TRBV15 and TRBJ2-4, with D maybe TRBD2 (5 bases). CDR1 LNHNV and CDR2 YYDKDF come from the germline V gene (reference sequence). The CDR3 has 17 amino acids. The V end lost 3 bases, the J end lost 0 bases, and 15 bases lay between the germline ends. DNA of the CDR3: TGTGCCACCAGCAGCTTCCGAGCGGACTTAGCCAAAAACATTCAGTACTTC. This gives the protein CATSSFRADLAKNIQYF.

This sequence joins TRBV10-3 and TRBJ2-3; 7 nucleotides match TRBD2. Germline trimming cut 2 bases from V and 2 bases from J; bases unmatched to any gene: 1. CDR1 and CDR2 from the germline V gene are ENHRY and SYGVKD. CDR3 length: 14 residues. The CDR3 is CAISEGRDTDTQYF. The CDR3 nucleotides are TGTGCCATCAGTGAGGGGAGGGACACAGATACGCAGTATTTT.

The chain recombines TRBV2 with TRBJ1-2; D call uncertain. Per the germline V gene, CDR1 is SNHLY and CDR2 is FYNNEI. The CDR3 loop spans 13 amino acids. V lost 0 bases to trimming and J lost 13 bases, with 15 bases between them. CDR3 residues: CASSEAWGSRCTF. DNA for the CDR3: TGTGCCAGCAGTGAAGCGTGGGGTTCTCGCTGCACCTTC.

This clonotype showed up many times. The rearrangement uses TRBV10-3 and TRBJ1-6; D may be TRBD1 (6 bases). V gave up 0 bases and J gave up 8 bases, with 11 bases separating them. Germline V gene data show CDR1 as ENHRY and CDR2 as SYGVKD. The CDR3 sequence is 15 residues long. CDR3 sequence: CAISESGGQDSPLHF. The CDR3 DNA is TGTGCCATCAGTGAGTCGGGGGGGCAGGATTCACCCCTCCACTTT.

This chain uses TRBV11-1 with TRBJ2-3; a weak D match, TRBD1 (6 bases). With 5 bases removed from V and 1 base from J, the gap between germline ends came to 13 bases. The CDR3 is made up of 15 amino acids. Germline CDR1 SGHAT, CDR2 FQDESV (reference sequence). The CDR3 spells CASSARTEGTDTQYF. In DNA form, the CDR3 reads TGTGCCAGCAGCGCAAGGACAGAGGGCACAGATACGCAGTATTTT.

As concerns this clonotype: Here the CDR3 omits its conserved ending phenylalanine or tryptophan, so a read error is the likely source. The genes are TRBV20-1 and TRBJ1-5, with D possibly being TRBD1 (6 bases). This CDR3 spans 13 amino acids. Germline CDR1 is DFQATT and CDR2 is SNEGSKA (reference sequence). V was cut by 7 bases and J by 1 base, with 11 bases left in between. CDR3: CSVTGASNQPQHS. The CDR3 bases are TGCAGTGTCACGGGGGCCAGCAATCAGCCCCAGCATTCT.